Each of the 7 T cell receptor beta chains below was sequenced from the same sample in a study of beta chain features in type 1 diabetes. Study-wide results and limits: Among all four CD4+ subsets, Type 1 diabetes patients had TCRB CDR3s that were moderately but significantly shorter.

Sequenced material consisted of expressed TCRB transcripts (all of the isolated RNA was reverse transcribed). Method: immunoSEQ multiplex PCR; TCRdb's copy keeps in-frame clones and lacks some. The repertoire has 200,000 to 250,000 clones, 16% of them found once; the top ten carry about 0.092%. These receptors' antigens are unknown. Sequences were obtained from naive CD4+ T cells from blood. These receptor sequences come from a man aged 25-45 years with type 1 diabetes.

This clone turned up a few times. The J gene is TRBJ2-1, the V gene TRBV10-3; D is unresolved. The germline V gene encodes CDR1 ENHRY and CDR2 SYGVKD. V lost 4 bases and J 8 bases, leaving 18 bases between the germline ends. The CDR3 is made up of 15 amino acids. The CDR3 region has the DNA TGTGCCATCAGTGCGAGGTCTAGTCAGGACCATGAGCAGTTCTTC. Its translation: CAISARSSQDHEQFF.

The J gene is TRBJ2-5, the V gene TRBV5-1, with TRBD1 matching over 7 bases. This CDR3 comprises 16 residues. Germline CDR1 reads SGHRS; CDR2 reads YFSETQ. The V segment lost 4 bases and the J segment 2 bases; nucleotides outside the gene matches: 11. The CDR3 spells CASSPGTVFLQETQYF. The DNA for the CDR3 is TGCGCCAGCAGCCCGGGGACAGTGTTCCTTCAAGAGACCCAGTACTTC.

The rearrangement links TRBV30 to TRBJ1-2; 7 nucleotides agree with TRBD1. The CDR3 runs 13 residues. Trimming took 1 base from V and 8 from J; bases not matched to a gene: 7. Germline loops: CDR1 GTSNPN, CDR2 SVGIG (reference sequence). The CDR3: CAWSDQTGSGYTF. The CDR3 nucleotides are TGTGCCTGGAGTGACCAGACAGGGAGCGGCTACACCTTC.

Only a few counts were recorded for this clone. The rearrangement links TRBV27 to TRBJ2-4; no reliable D call. In germline, CDR1 is MNHEY, CDR2 SMNVEV (reference sequence). The V and J ends lost 3 bases and 0 bases respectively, with 9 bases between them. There are 15 residues in the CDR3. In DNA form, the CDR3 reads TGTGCCAGCAGTTTGGCAGGATTAGCCAAAAACATTCAGTACTTC. It codes for CASSLAGLAKNIQYF.

The rearrangement links TRBV29-1 to TRBJ1-5, with a possible D match to TRBD1 (6 bases). Deletions cut 6 bases from V and 7 bases from J, with 13 bases between. The CDR3 spans 12 residues. Germline CDR1 is SQVTM and CDR2 is ANQGSEA. Here the CDR3 reads CSVSQGRQPQHF. The CDR3, as DNA: TGCAGCGTCTCACAGGGAAGACAGCCCCAGCATTTT.

This chain uses TRBV29-1 with TRBJ2-4; no definite D call. The CDR3 loop spans 13 amino acids. V shed 6 bases and J shed 0 bases, with 9 bases lying between them. In germline, CDR1 is SQVTM, CDR2 ANQGSEA. Here the CDR3 reads CSVRQLAKNIQYF. CDR3 in DNA: TGCAGCGTAAGGCAGCTAGCCAAAAACATTCAGTACTTC.

This clone was observed a few times. This chain joins TRBV5-4 and TRBJ2-1; no definite D call. V was cut by 3 bases and J by 5 bases, with 6 bases left in between. Germline assignment: CDR1 SGHNT and CDR2 YYREEE (reference sequence). The CDR3 length is 12 residues. The CDR3 DNA follows: TGTGCCAGCAGCTCCCCTGACAATGAGCAGTTCTTC. This encodes CASSSPDNEQFF.